Sequencing of this T cell receptor (beta chain) was carried out in a study of response to subunit inactivated influenza vaccine (dated by TCRdb to the late 2010s). With regard to the full study: Deep quantitative profiling of the T cell receptor repertoire was used in the study to follow responses to a trivalent subunit inactivated influenza vaccine. Points the paper makes about the study in general: The authors proposed that each seasonal influenza vaccination may bring in only a limited number of new T cells.

Library preparation was by RT-PCR. Instrument on record: Illumina HiSeq 2500. TCRdb took the public reads, trimmed them with fastp at Q25, ran MiXCR for clone calling and kept in-frame beta chains. Rows merge per CDR3 protein into single entries with the most common DNA and genes. The sample data list over 150,000 distinct CDR3 sequences, and 13% to 15% of these were observed just once. Roughly 25% of the sample is taken by the ten largest. A word on this clonotype: Its antigen is not yet known. The sample holds no much larger clone one base away, and base qualities are not on file.

The specimen comprised CD8+ T cells sorted from PBMCs, sampled less than 6 days after vaccination. This receptor was obtained from a man aged 45-65 years who received an inactivated influenza vaccine. Donor details come from another sample of the same person, matched by shared clones.

DNA sequence: TGTGCCAGCAGTCTTTTGGGACAGGGGGAGCTGTTTTTT. Translation gives CASSLLGQGELFF. The chain joins TRBV12-3 or TRBV12-4 to TRBJ2-2; 7 of the junction bases match TRBD1. Measured from the cysteine to the phenylalanine, the CDR3 is 13 residues long. The kept DNA is CDR3 alone, 39 bases in frame from the first base. Trimming removed 5 bases from V and 8 bases from J; the gene matches leave 5 bases unexplained.